This TCR beta chain was obtained from a study of OX40 agonist ivuxolimab in advanced cancers. Background on the study: Ivuxolimab, which patients received intravenously every 2 weeks, was dosed at 0.01 to 10 mg/kg. Patients enrolled in dose escalation were diagnosed with hepatocellular carcinoma, melanoma, renal cell or head and neck cancer.

Germline V gene lookup returns CDR1 SNHLY and CDR2 FYNNEI. V shed 1 base and J shed 4 bases, with 15 bases lying between them. The CDR3 is 16 amino acids. Sequencing used immunoSEQ multiplex PCR; TCRdb keeps in-frame clones, though not all of them. The data hold around 35,000 clones, with about 86% observed a single time. The J gene is TRBJ2-3, the V gene TRBV2; D unresolved. This TCR was sampled from an adult with an advanced solid tumor such as melanoma, head and neck, liver or kidney cancer. Sequences were derived from CD4+ or CD8+ T cells sorted from blood, sampled in a trial of the OX40 agonist ivuxolimab. The CDR3 sequence is CASSEGRRVMSDTQYF. In DNA form, the CDR3 reads TGTGCCAGCAGTGAAGGAAGAAGGGTTATGTCAGATACGCAGTATTTT.